This T cell receptor (beta chain) was sequenced in a study of regulatory T cells in long-lasting Graves disease (dated by TCRdb to the early 2020s). General notes on the study: Persistent Graves' disease was defined as antithyroid drug treatment for over 5 years with persistently positive TSH receptor autoantibodies. The study took place in China and was registered as a clinical trial. Antithyroid drugs had been taken for approximately 9.7 years on average by persistent Graves' disease patients in the clinical cohort. Persistent Graves' disease patients were compared with newly diagnosed Graves' disease patients by peripheral blood TCR sequencing and RNA sequencing. A total of roughly 35 samples underwent TCR sequencing: around 13 from persistent and some 20 from newly diagnosed Graves' disease patients. What the work shows at the level of the full study, not this receptor alone: Persistent Graves' disease patients showed lower TCR Shannon entropy and fewer highly expanded clones than newly diagnosed patients, suggesting clonal expansion. More public clonotypes were shared among persistent patients (under 3,000) than among newly diagnosed patients (more than 950). Only the TCR beta chain was sequenced and analyzed. The study examined only peripheral blood because the primary lesion, thyroid tissue, could not be accessed. The small sample size was acknowledged by the authors as a limitation that may reduce accuracy. Persistent disease showed preferential use of TRBV28, TRBJ1-2 and TRBJ2-5, whereas newly diagnosed disease favored TRBV20-1 and TRBJ2-1.

This clonotype was counted ten times or more. Its target antigen remains unknown. It has no much larger one-base neighbor in the sample; base qualities were not kept. According to the study, the label for this sample's time point signals: persistent/refractory GD, antithyroid drugs over 5 years with positive TRAb. RNA was extracted from PBMCs in TRIzol for both TCR sequencing and RNA sequencing. The diagnosis of Graves' disease was made according to American Thyroid Association guidelines. Patients were recruited from an endocrinology department in Xi'an, China. From each patient, about 8.9 milliliters of peripheral blood was collected into an EDTA anticoagulant tube. PBMCs were isolated by Ficoll Paque Plus density gradient separation without further T cell sorting. An Agilent 2100 Bioanalyzer and agarose gel were used to assess RNA quality, and a NanoDrop 2000 was used to measure RNA concentration.

To prepare the library, multiplex PCR was applied. Sequencing instrument: Illumina HiSeq 4000. To build TCR beta libraries, CDR3 regions were amplified by Arm-PCR using iRepertoire HTBI primers. Gel purification was performed on PCR products prior to sequencing. Per the authors' processing: Gene usage analysis of CDR3 amino acid clonotypes relied on the roughly 58 TRBV and more than twelve TRBJ segments identified across samples. COPE and FqMerger were used to merge the filtered high-quality paired reads into contigs. BLAST was used to align contigs to the IMGT TRBV, TRBD and TRBJ reference genes, and CDR3 was defined following IMGT. Any clonotype with a frequency above 0.1% was counted as a highly expanded clone. Shannon entropy was used to measure repertoire diversity, and the Gini coefficient was used to measure V-J evenness. Public clonotypes were defined as clonotypes shared by more than one individual. The public reads were reanalyzed by TCRdb: fastp trimming at Q25, MiXCR alignment, in-frame beta chains only. For every CDR3 protein sequence, its rows merge into one entry that carries the most common genes and DNA. Here the V and J calls rest on TCRdb's processing, not on the authors' analysis. The sample table records roughly 490,000 distinct CDR3 sequences; 22% of these occur just once. The leading ten clones occupy around 13% of the sample.

V loses 6 bases, J loses 2 bases, and the germline ends lie 17 bases apart. Measured from the cysteine to the phenylalanine, the CDR3 is 15 residues long. The only DNA kept is the CDR3, 45 bases in frame from the first base. From a lookup of the germline V gene, CDR1 and CDR2 are MDHEN and SYDVKM. The chain employs TRBV28 and TRBJ2-7; 6 matching bases give a weak D call of TRBD1. This receptor was identified in a female donor with Graves disease. The sequenced sample was peripheral blood mononuclear cells (PBMCs), obtained when the disease was refractory, from a patient treated with antithyroid drugs. DNA sequence: TGTGCCAGCAGCCCCCCCGGACAGAAAACCTACGAGCAGTACTTC. Its coded protein is CASSPPGQKTYEQYF.